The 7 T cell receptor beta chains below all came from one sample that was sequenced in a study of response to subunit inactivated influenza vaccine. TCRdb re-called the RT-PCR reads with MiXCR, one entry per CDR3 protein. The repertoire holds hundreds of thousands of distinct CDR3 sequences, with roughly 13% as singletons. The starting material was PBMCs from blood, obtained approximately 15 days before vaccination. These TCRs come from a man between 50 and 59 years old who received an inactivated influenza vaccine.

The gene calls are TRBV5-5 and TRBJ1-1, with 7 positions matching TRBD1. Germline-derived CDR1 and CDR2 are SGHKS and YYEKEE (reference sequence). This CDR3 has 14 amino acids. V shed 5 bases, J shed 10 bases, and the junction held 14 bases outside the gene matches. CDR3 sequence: CASRIDRVPRGAFF. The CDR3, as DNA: TGTGCCAGCAGGATAGACAGGGTACCCCGGGGAGCTTTCTTT.

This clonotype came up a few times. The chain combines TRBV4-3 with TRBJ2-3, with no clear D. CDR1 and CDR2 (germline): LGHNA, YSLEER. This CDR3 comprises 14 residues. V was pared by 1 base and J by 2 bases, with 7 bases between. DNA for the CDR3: TGCGCCAGCAGCCAAGTCGATTTCACAGATACGCAGTATTTT. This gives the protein CASSQVDFTDTQYF.

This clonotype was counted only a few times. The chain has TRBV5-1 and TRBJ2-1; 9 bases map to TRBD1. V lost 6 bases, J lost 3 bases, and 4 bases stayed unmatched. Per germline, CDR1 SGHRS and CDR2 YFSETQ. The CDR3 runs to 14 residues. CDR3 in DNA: TGCGCCAGCACCAGGACAGGGGACTACAATGAGCAGTTCTTC. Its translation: CASTRTGDYNEQFF. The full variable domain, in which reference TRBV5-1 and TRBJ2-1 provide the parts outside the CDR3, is KAGVTQTPRYLIKTRGQQVTLSCSPISGHRSVSWYQQTPGQGLQFLFEYFSETQRNKGNFPGRFSGRQFSNSRSEMNVSTLELGDSALYLCASTRTGDYNEQFFGPGTRLTVL.

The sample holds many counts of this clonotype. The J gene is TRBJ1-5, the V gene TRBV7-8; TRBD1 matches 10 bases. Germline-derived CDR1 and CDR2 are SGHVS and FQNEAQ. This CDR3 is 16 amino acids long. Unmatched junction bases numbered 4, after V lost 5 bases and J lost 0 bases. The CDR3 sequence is CASSPRTGGSNQPQHF. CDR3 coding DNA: TGTGCCAGCAGCCCGAGGACAGGGGGTAGCAATCAGCCCCAGCATTTT. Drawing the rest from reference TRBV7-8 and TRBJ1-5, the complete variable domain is GAGVSQSPRYKVAKRGQDVALRCDPISGHVSLFWYQQALGQGPEFLTYFQNEAQLDKSGLPSDRFFAERPEGSVSTLKIQRTQQEDSAVYLCASSPRTGGSNQPQHFGDGTRLSIL.

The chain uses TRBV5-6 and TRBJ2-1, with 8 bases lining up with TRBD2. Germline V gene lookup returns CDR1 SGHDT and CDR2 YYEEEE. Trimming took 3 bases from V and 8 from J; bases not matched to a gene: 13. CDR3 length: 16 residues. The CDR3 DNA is TGTGCCAGCAGCTCGGGACTAGGGTTCGCGACGGATGAGCAGTTCTTC. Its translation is CASSSGLGFATDEQFF.

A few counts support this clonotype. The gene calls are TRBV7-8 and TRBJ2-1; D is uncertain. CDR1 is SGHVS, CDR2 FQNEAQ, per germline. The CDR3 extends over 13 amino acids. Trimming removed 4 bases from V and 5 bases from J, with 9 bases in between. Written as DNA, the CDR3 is TGTGCCAGCAGCTGGCTATCTCACAATGAGCAGTTCTTC. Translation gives CASSWLSHNEQFF.

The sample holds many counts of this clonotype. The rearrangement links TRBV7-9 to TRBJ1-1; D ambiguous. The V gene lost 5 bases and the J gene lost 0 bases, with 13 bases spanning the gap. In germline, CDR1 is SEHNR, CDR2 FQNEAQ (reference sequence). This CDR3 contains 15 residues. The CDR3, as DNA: TGTGCCAGCAGCCCTAAACAGAGATTGAACACTGAAGCTTTCTTT. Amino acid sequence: CASSPKQRLNTEAFF.